This T cell receptor beta chain was recovered during a study of post-analysis software for immune sequencing data. In the study overall: Included among the disease courses, which were recorded for the cohort, were relapsing-remitting, secondary progressive and progressive-relapsing multiple sclerosis.

Unique molecular identifiers had been added to the TCR beta cDNA libraries. Each sample of about 0.95 to 10 million input T cells yielded 500,000 or so cDNA molecules, so each molecule approximated one T cell. TCRdb used MiXCR to reprocess the PCR reads, holding one entry per CDR3 protein. This repertoire shows fewer than 700,000 distinct CDR3 sequences, about 40% found once; its top ten account for under 2%. The CDR3 sequence is 13 residues long. The V gene end was trimmed by 3 bases and the J gene end by 9 bases; junction bases not matched to a gene: 5. Germline CDR1 and CDR2: SGHRS and YFSETQ. Note on this clonotype: Its antigen is not identified.

Findings and caveats of the study: Samples made in the same batch grouped tightly together by F measure. Controls significantly exceeded multiple sclerosis patients in normalized Chao1 diversity. Elevated frequency relative to controls characterized four to six TRBV segments in patients, TRBV5-6, TRBV5-1 and TRBV20-1 among them.

This receptor was obtained from a girl between 10 and 17 years old with multiple sclerosis. The chain employs TRBV5-1 and TRBJ1-5; 8 nucleotides match TRBD1. The sequencing sample was made of blood. The CDR3 sequence is CASSYRGKRPQHF. In DNA form, the CDR3 reads TGCGCCAGCAGCTACAGGGGGAAGCGGCCCCAGCATTTT.